This is a list of T cell receptor beta chains from one sample in a study of spatial heterogeneity in lung cancer. TCRdb reprocessed the 5' RACE reads via MiXCR and lists one record per CDR3 protein. In the table there are 100,000 to 120,000 distinct CDR3 sequences, approximately 11% of which are singletons. Sample: PBMCs, taken at follow-up. The source of these receptors is a female donor with early-stage non-small cell lung cancer. CDR3s include the opening cysteine and the closing phenylalanine or tryptophan. Fields, in order: D gene, clone size, J gene, V gene, CDR3 DNA, CDR3 protein. A D gene is named only where the DNA matches it firmly. Not all rows give a size; the values are once, few, many and, for expanded clones, a class.

TRBD2	-	TRBJ2-3	TRBV19	TGTGCCAGTAGAAGCGGGACTAGCGCAGATACGCAGTATTTT	CASRSGTSADTQYF
-	few	TRBJ1-1	TRBV7-8	TGTGCCAGCAGCTTAGAGTATGAAGGGGCAGAAGCTTTCTTT	CASSLEYEGAEAFF
TRBD2	-	TRBJ2-5	TRBV12-3/TRBV12-4	TGTGCCAGCAGTTCAAGCGGGGCGAAAGAGACCCAGTACTTC	CASSSSGAKETQYF
-	-	TRBJ2-1	TRBV20-1	TGCAGTGCTATGAGGGAGTTCTCCTACAATGAGCAGTTCTTC	CSAMREFSYNEQFF
-	-	TRBJ2-2	TRBV6-5	TGTGCCAGCAGTTACGGCCACACCGGGGAGCTGTTTTTT	CASSYGHTGELFF
-	-	TRBJ1-1	TRBV28	TGTGCCAGCAGTTTAGATTACAGTGAAGCTTTCTTT	CASSLDYSEAFF
TRBD1	-	TRBJ1-1	TRBV18	TGTGCCAGCTCACATTCGACAGGGCTGAACACTGAAGCTTTCTTT	CASSHSTGLNTEAFF
-	few	TRBJ2-1	TRBV9	TGTGCCAGCAGCGTAGGAACGAACCCCTACAATGAGCAGTTCTTC	CASSVGTNPYNEQFF
-	-	TRBJ1-1	TRBV11-2	TGTGCCAGCAGCCCCAGGACAGCCCTGGTGGCTTTCTTT	CASSPRTALVAFF
-	-	TRBJ1-5	TRBV2	TGTGCCAGCAAACCCGCAGGCTTCAATCAGCCCCAGCATTTT	CASKPAGFNQPQHF
-	once	TRBJ2-1	TRBV7-7	TGTGCCAGCAGCTTCTCGTCCGCGGCAACACTCTCCTACAATGAGCAGCTCTTC	CASSFSSAATLSYNEQLF
-	many	TRBJ1-2	TRBV7-2	TGTGCCAGCAGCACAGCATTTGGACAATCGTCTGGCTACACCTTC	CASSTAFGQSSGYTF
-	many	TRBJ2-3	TRBV5-1	TGCGCCAGCAGCTTGAGGATTAGCACAGATACGCAGTATTTT	CASSLRISTDTQYF
-	many	TRBJ2-7	TRBV7-2	TGTGCCAGCAGCTCGAACTCCTACGAGCAGTACTTC	CASSSNSYEQYF
-	many	TRBJ2-7	TRBV29-1	TGCAGCGTTGCCCGGGACACAAGCTCCTACGAGCAGTACTTC	CSVARDTSSYEQYF
-	-	TRBJ1-2	TRBV5-6	TGTGCCAGCAGATCTAACTATGGCTACACCTTC	CASRSNYGYTF
TRBD1	-	TRBJ2-1	TRBV24-1	TGTGCCACCAGTGATCCCGGGACAGCGTCGGCTGAGCAGTTCTTC	CATSDPGTASAEQFF
TRBD2	-	TRBJ2-2	TRBV12-3/TRBV12-4	TGTGCCAGCAGTTCGCTGACTAGCGGGAGCCCTATGGGGGAGCTGTTTTTT	CASSSLTSGSPMGELFF
-	many	TRBJ1-1	TRBV12-3/TRBV12-4	TGTGCCAGCAAAGCTTTTAGGCCTGAAGCTTTCTTT	CASKAFRPEAFF
TRBD2	few	TRBJ2-3	TRBV19	TGTGCCAGTAGTATGAGGCTAGCGGGCACAGATACGCAGTATTTT	CASSMRLAGTDTQYF
TRBD2	few	TRBJ2-3	TRBV5-1	TGCGCCAGCAGCTTGGGGACTAGCCCTAGCACAGATACGCAGTATTTT	CASSLGTSPSTDTQYF
-	few	TRBJ2-1	TRBV6-2/TRBV6-3	TGTGCCAGCAGTTACGCCGGGAACCTTTACAATGAGCAGTTCTTC	CASSYAGNLYNEQFF
-	-	TRBJ2-3	TRBV5-1	TGCGCCAGCAGCCAAAATCCCCACAGAAGCACAGATACGCAGTATTTT	CASSQNPHRSTDTQYF
-	-	TRBJ2-5	TRBV29-1	TGCAGCGTTGGCCCACAAGAGACCCAGTACTTC	CSVGPQETQYF
-	-	TRBJ1-3	TRBV13	TGTGCCTGCAGCCCGGACAGCTCTGGAAACACCATATATTTT	CACSPDSSGNTIYF
-	few	TRBJ2-1	TRBV7-2	TGTGCCAGCAGCCGAGGGCCCGGGCTAGAAGGGGAGTTCTTT	CASSRGPGLEGEFF
TRBD2	few	TRBJ2-3	TRBV10-3	TGTGCCATTCGTCCCGGAGCGGGAGTGGTAGATACGCAGTATTTT	CAIRPGAGVVDTQYF
TRBD2	many	TRBJ2-2	TRBV28	TGTGCCAGCACGCAATCCCTTCTAGCGGGAGCTGGCACCGGGGAGCTGTTTTTT	CASTQSLLAGAGTGELFF
-	many	TRBJ2-2	TRBV14	TGTGCCAGCAGCCAACATCTAGCCGACACCGGGGAGCTGTTTTTT	CASSQHLADTGELFF
-	many	TRBJ2-3	TRBV10-3	TGTGCCATCAGTGGAGGCGGGACTAGCACAGATACGCAGTATTTT	CAISGGGTSTDTQYF
TRBD2	-	TRBJ2-3	TRBV19	TGTGCCAGTAAAAAGCGGGAGGTAGATACGCAGTATTTT	CASKKREVDTQYF
TRBD1	few	TRBJ1-5	TRBV10-3	TGTGCCATCAGTGCCGACAGGGACAATCAGCCCCAGCATTTT	CAISADRDNQPQHF
-	-	TRBJ2-1	TRBV4-2	TGTGCCAGCAGCCACACTGCAGGGAGCTCCTACAATGAGCAGTTCTTC	CASSHTAGSSYNEQFF
-	-	TRBJ2-3	TRBV5-1	TGCGCCAGCAGCTCCAGGGGCCGCACAGATACGCAGTATTTT	CASSSRGRTDTQYF
-	many	TRBJ1-1	TRBV5-1	TGCGCCAGCAGCTTTGGGGGGTCGAACACTGAAGCTTTCTTT	CASSFGGSNTEAFF
TRBD1	-	TRBJ1-2	TRBV7-3	TGTGCCAGCAGCCCGACAGGGGGCAGGGGCTACACCTTC	CASSPTGGRGYTF
-	few	TRBJ2-3	TRBV20-1	TGCAGCCCCGGCAGCTCTCTTGATACGCAGTATTTT	CSPGSSLDTQYF
-	few	TRBJ2-3	TRBV2	TGTGCCAGCAGGAGGGAGGAAAGCACAGATACGCAGTATTTT	CASRREESTDTQYF
-	few	TRBJ1-5	TRBV10-3	TGTGCCATCAGTGAGGGCACGGTGGGCAGCAATCAGCCCCAGCATTTT	CAISEGTVGSNQPQHF
-	-	TRBJ2-3	TRBV20-1	TGCAGTGCCCCACGGCCCGGATCAGATACGCAGTATTTT	CSAPRPGSDTQYF
-	-	TRBJ1-4	TRBV28	TGTGCCAGCAGTCTACGGTTCGTGTGGGGCTTCGAAAAACTGTTTTTT	CASSLRFVWGFEKLFF